What follows are 5 T cell receptor beta chains derived from one specimen sequenced in a study of naive CD8 T cells in extremely preterm neonates. Their target antigens are unknown. Overall study results and limits: Preterm infants showed shorter CDR3s, fewer N additions and less trimming than older groups.

Extremely preterm births at roughly 23-27 weeks of gestation supplied the samples. Clones were sequenced by immunoSEQ multiplex PCR, and TCRdb holds only the in-frame ones, with some missing. The sample has about 23,000 clones, approximately 88% seen once. Sequencing was performed on naive CD8+ T cells from cord blood. The receptors were sampled from a boy who was born preterm.

J is TRBJ2-3 and V is TRBV30; 9 positions match TRBD2. The CDR3 contains 15 residues. The V segment lost 0 bases and the J segment 2 bases; nucleotides outside the gene matches: 3. CDR1 GTSNPN and CDR2 SVGIG come from the germline V gene (reference sequence). The CDR3 here is CAWSVLAGHTDTQYF. As DNA, the CDR3 is TGTGCCTGGAGTGTACTAGCGGGCCACACAGATACGCAGTATTTT.

The rearrangement joins TRBV28 to TRBJ1-2, with D maybe TRBD1 (5 bases). CDR1 MDHEN and CDR2 SYDVKM come from the germline V gene. This CDR3 is built from 15 residues. Trimming removed 3 bases at V and 1 base at J, with 12 bases between. The CDR3 reads CASSLAGLYNYGYTF. As DNA, the CDR3 is TGTGCCAGCAGTTTGGCAGGGCTATATAACTATGGCTACACCTTC.

In DNA form, the CDR3 reads TGTGCCAGCAGCTTGGGACAGAACACCGGGGAGCTGTTTTTT. Translated, it gives CASSLGQNTGELFF. The chain has TRBV7-9 and TRBJ2-2; D might be TRBD1 (6 bases). This CDR3 spans 14 amino acids. Per the germline V gene, CDR1 is SEHNR and CDR2 is FQNEAQ (reference sequence). Trimming removed 3 bases at V and 1 base at J, with 6 bases between. The whole variable domain, filled in from reference TRBV7-9 and TRBJ2-2, reads DTGVSQNPRHKITKRGQNVTFRCDPISEHNRLYWYRQTLGQGPEFLTYFQNEAQLEKSRLLSDRFSAERPKGSFSTLEIQRTEQGDSAMYLCASSLGQNTGELFFGEGSRLTVL.

The rearrangement joins TRBV19 to TRBJ1-1, with no clear D. V dropped 5 bases and J dropped 3 bases, with 1 base sitting between them. The CDR3 has 10 amino acids. CDR1 and CDR2 (germline): LNHDA, SQIVND (reference sequence). As DNA, the CDR3 is TGTGCCAGTAGTGACACTGAAGCTTTCTTT. As protein: CASSDTEAFF.

The chain recombines TRBV5-1 with TRBJ2-7; 11 positions match TRBD2. The germline V gene encodes CDR1 SGHRS and CDR2 YFSETQ. With V trimmed by 2 bases and J by 3 bases, 4 bases remained unmatched. The CDR3 is made up of 15 amino acids. The CDR3: CASSFRLAGLYEQYF. Written as DNA, the CDR3 is TGCGCCAGCAGCTTTCGACTAGCGGGGCTCTACGAGCAGTACTTC.